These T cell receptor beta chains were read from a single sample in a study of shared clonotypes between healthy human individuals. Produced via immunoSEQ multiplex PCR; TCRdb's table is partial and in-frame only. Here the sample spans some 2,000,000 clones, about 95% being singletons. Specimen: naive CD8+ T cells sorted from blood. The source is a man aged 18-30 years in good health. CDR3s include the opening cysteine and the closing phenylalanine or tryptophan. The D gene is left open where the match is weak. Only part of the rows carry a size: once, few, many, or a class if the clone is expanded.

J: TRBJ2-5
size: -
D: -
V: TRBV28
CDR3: CASSSRGRQQETQYF
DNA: TGTGCCAGCAGTTCCCGGGGACGACAGCAAGAGACCCAGTACTTC

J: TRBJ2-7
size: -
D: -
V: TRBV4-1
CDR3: CASSPSSGPQYEQYF
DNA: TGCGCCAGCAGCCCGTCATCGGGACCCCAGTACGAGCAGTACTTC

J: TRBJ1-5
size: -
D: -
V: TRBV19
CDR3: CASRTGLGNQPQHF
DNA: TGTGCCAGTAGGACAGGACTGGGCAATCAGCCCCAGCATTTT

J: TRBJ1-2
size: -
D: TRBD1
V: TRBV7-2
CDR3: CASSYGTGYGYTF
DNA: TGTGCCAGCAGCTATGGGACAGGCTATGGCTACACCTTC

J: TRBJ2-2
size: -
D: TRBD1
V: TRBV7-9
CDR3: CASSSSRGLGTGELFF
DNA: TGTGCCAGCAGCTCCTCCAGGGGGCTCGGCACCGGGGAGCTGTTTTTT

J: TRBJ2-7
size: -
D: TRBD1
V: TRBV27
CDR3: CASSYSGTGYEQYF
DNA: TGTGCCAGCAGTTACTCCGGGACAGGATACGAGCAGTACTTC

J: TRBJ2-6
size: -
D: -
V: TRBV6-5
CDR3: CASSYTGANVLTF
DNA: TGTGCCAGCAGTTACACGGGGGCCAACGTCCTGACTTTC

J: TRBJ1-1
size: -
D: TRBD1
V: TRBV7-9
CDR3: CASSQSQGAGLLATEAFF
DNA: TGTGCCAGCAGCCAATCACAGGGGGCGGGCCTTTTGGCCACTGAAGCTTTCTTT

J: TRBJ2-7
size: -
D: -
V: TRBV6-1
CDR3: CASSYLENYEQYF
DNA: TGTGCCAGCAGCTACCTGGAGAACTACGAGCAGTACTTC

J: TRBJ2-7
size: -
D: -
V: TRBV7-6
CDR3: CASSLGTGSGYEQYF
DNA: TGTGCCAGCAGCCTAGGTACAGGGAGCGGGTACGAGCAGTACTTC

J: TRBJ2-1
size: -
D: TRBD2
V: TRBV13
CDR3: CASSLGTGFSGGNYNEQFF
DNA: TGTGCCAGCAGCTTAGGGACAGGGTTTAGCGGGGGGAACTACAATGAGCAGTTCTTC

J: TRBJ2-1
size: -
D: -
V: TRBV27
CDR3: CASTGNYNEQFF
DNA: TGTGCCAGCACGGGCAATTACAATGAGCAGTTCTTC

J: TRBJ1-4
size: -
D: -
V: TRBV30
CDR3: CAWAYEDTNEKLFF
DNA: TGTGCCTGGGCTTATGAGGACACAAATGAAAAACTGTTTTTT

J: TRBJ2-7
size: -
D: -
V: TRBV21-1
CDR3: CASSKGGHLLKGIYEQYF
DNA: TGTGCCAGCAGCAAAGGAGGACATTTACTTAAAGGGATTTACGAGCAGTACTTC

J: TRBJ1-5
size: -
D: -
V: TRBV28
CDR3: CASSHRDPVIYSNQPQHF
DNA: TGTGCCAGCAGTCACCGGGACCCCGTCATCTATAGCAATCAGCCCCAGCATTTT

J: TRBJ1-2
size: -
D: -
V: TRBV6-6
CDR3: CASSDGWGYTF
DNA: TGTGCCAGCAGCGACGGGTGGGGCTACACCTTC

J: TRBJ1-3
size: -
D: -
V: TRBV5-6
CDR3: CASSLEGGISGNTIYF
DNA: TGTGCCAGCAGCTTGGAGGGTGGCATCTCTGGAAACACCATATATTTT

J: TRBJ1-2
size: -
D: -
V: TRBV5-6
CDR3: CASSPDLYGYTF
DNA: TGTGCCAGCAGCCCGGACCTCTATGGCTACACCTTC

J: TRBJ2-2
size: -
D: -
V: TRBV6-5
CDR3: CASWNSGELFF
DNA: TGTGCCAGCTGGAACAGCGGGGAGCTGTTTTTT

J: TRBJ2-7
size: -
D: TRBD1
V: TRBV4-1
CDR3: CASSPGGLVAYEQYF
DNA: TGCGCCAGCAGCCCAGGGGGCCTGGTAGCCTACGAGCAGTACTTC

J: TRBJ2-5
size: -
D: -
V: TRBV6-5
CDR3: CASSYGAYQETQYF
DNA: TGTGCCAGCAGTTACGGGGCTTACCAAGAGACCCAGTACTTC

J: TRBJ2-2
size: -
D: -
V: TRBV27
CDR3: CASSLRGWTGELFF
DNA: TGTGCCAGCAGTTTAAGGGGATGGACCGGGGAGCTGTTTTTT

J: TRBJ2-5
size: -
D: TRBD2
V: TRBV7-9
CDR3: CASSLVSGGTQETQYF
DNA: TGTGCCAGCAGCCTCGTTAGCGGGGGTACCCAAGAGACCCAGTACTTC

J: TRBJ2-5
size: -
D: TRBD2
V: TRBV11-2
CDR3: CASSFFGSGAYQETQYF
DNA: TGTGCCAGCAGCTTCTTTGGTAGCGGGGCGTACCAAGAGACCCAGTACTTC

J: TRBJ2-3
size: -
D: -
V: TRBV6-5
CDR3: CASSYGQLDTQYF
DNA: TGTGCCAGCAGTTACGGGCAGTTAGATACGCAGTATTTT

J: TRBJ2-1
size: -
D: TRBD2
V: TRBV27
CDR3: CASSFLGLADSYNEQFF
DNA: TGTGCCAGCAGTTTCTTAGGACTAGCGGACTCCTACAATGAGCAGTTCTTC

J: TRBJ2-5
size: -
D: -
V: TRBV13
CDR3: CASSLVNQETQYF
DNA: TGTGCCAGCAGCCTAGTCAACCAAGAGACCCAGTACTTC

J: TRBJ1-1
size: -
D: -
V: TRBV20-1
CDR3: CSASLPPGAFF
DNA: TGCAGTGCTAGCTTGCCTCCGGGTGCTTTCTTT

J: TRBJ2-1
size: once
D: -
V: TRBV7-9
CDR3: CASSTILSSYNEQFF
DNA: TGTGCCAGCAGCACCATACTGAGCTCCTACAATGAGCAGTTCTTC

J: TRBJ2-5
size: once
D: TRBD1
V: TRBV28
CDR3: CASSSYPGQLVQETQYF
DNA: TGTGCCAGCAGTTCGTATCCGGGACAGCTGGTACAAGAGACCCAGTACTTC

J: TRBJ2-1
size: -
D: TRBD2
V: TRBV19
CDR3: CASSIGGGNNEQFF
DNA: TGTGCCAGTAGTATAGGGGGAGGGAACAATGAGCAGTTCTTC

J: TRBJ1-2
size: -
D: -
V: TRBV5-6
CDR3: CASSPVEQGGGYTF
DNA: TGTGCCAGCAGCCCTGTTGAGCAGGGAGGTGGCTACACCTTC

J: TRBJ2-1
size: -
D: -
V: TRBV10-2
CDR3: CASSETESYNEQFF
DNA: TGCGCCAGCAGTGAGACAGAAAGCTACAATGAGCAGTTCTTC

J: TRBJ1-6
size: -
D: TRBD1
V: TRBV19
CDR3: CASTPGTGERALNSPLHF
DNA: TGTGCCAGTACCCCCGGGACAGGGGAAAGGGCCCTTAATTCACCCCTCCACTTT

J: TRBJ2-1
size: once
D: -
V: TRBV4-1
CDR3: CASSRIAVYNEQFF
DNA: TGCGCCAGCAGCCGGATAGCGGTCTACAATGAGCAGTTCTTC

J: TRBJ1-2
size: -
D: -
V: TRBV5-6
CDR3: CASSLVQGLYGYTF
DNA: TGTGCCAGCAGCTTGGTTCAGGGGCTCTATGGCTACACCTTC

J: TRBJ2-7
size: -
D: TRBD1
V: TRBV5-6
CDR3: CASSTGQGWYEQYF
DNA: TGTGCCAGCAGCACAGGACAGGGTTGGTACGAGCAGTACTTC

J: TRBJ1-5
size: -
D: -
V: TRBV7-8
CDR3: CASTSDRLGNQPQHF
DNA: TGTGCCAGCACCTCGGACAGACTAGGCAATCAGCCCCAGCATTTT

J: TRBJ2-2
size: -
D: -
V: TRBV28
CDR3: CASSLSPGELFF
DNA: TGTGCCAGCAGTTTATCTCCCGGGGAGCTGTTTTTT

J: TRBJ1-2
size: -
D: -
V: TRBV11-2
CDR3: CASSLDGNYGYTF
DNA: TGTGCCAGCAGCTTGGACGGGAACTATGGCTACACCTTC

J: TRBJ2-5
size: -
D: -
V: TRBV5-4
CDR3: CASSFPNQETQYF
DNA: TGTGCCAGCAGCTTTCCGAACCAAGAGACCCAGTACTTC

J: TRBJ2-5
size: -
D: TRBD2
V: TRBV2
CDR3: CASSYGLAGSVETQYF
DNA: TGTGCCAGCAGTTACGGACTAGCGGGGTCTGTGGAGACCCAGTACTTC

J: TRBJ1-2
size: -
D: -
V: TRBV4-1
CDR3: CASSRTGHGGDGYTF
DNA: TGCGCCAGCAGCCGAACGGGGCATGGGGGGGATGGCTACACCTTC

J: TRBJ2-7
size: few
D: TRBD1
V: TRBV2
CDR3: CASNRDSYEQYF
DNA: TGTGCCAGCAACCGGGACAGCTACGAGCAGTACTTC

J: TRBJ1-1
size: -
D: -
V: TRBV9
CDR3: CASSPHQVSGADTEAFF
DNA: TGTGCCAGCAGCCCCCATCAAGTGTCAGGGGCGGACACTGAAGCTTTCTTT

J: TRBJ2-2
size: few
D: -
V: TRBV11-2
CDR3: CASSLGQANTGELFF
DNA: TGTGCCAGCAGCTTAGGACAGGCGAACACCGGGGAGCTGTTTTTT

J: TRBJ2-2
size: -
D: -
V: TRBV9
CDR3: CASSPLVGVPGELFF
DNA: TGTGCCAGCAGCCCCCTGGTAGGGGTTCCCGGGGAGCTGTTTTTT

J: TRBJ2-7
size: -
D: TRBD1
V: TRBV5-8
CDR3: CASTRDRDYEQYF
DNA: TGTGCCAGCACCCGGGACAGAGACTACGAGCAGTACTTC

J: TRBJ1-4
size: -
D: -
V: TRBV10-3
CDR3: CAISDEAGIGKLFF
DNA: TGTGCCATCAGTGATGAGGCAGGGATTGGAAAACTGTTTTTT

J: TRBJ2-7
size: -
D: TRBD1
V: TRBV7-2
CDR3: CASSFHRTGSYEQYF
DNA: TGTGCCAGCAGCTTCCATCGGACAGGATCCTACGAGCAGTACTTC

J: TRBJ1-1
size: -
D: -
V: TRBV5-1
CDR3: CASSFDPGRWTEAFF
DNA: TGCGCCAGCAGCTTTGATCCGGGCCGGTGGACTGAAGCTTTCTTT

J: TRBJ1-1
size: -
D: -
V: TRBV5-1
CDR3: CASSGETEAFF
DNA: TGCGCCAGCAGCGGGGAAACTGAAGCTTTCTTT

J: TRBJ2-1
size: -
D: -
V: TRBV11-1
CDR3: CASSVEVQKSSSYNEQFF
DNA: TGTGCCAGCAGCGTAGAAGTCCAGAAATCAAGCTCCTACAATGAGCAGTTCTTC

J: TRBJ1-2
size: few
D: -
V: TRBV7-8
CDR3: CASSSEMLGYTF
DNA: TGTGCCAGCAGCTCGGAAATGTTGGGCTACACCTTC